The rows below give T cell receptor beta chains drawn from one sample of a study of T cell responses to AZD1222 COVID-19 vaccine. TCRdb's table, derived via immunoSEQ multiplex PCR, lists solely in-frame clones and lacks some. Of about 120,000 clones in the sample, 80% to 90% are singletons; the top ten hold more than 7.5%. This specimen consisted of peripheral blood, obtained on day 0 of AZD1222 vaccination. Receptors originate from an adult in good health. Both conserved end residues are part of each CDR3. D genes are given only for firm matches. Only part of the rows carry a size: once, few, many, or a class if the clone is expanded.

V gene	D gene	J gene	clone size	CDR3 DNA	CDR3 protein
TRBV30	-	TRBJ1-2	-	TGTGCCTGGAGTGTAGCAGGGATCTATGGCTACACCTTC	CAWSVAGIYGYTF
TRBV18	-	TRBJ2-5	-	TGTGCCAGCTCACCTTTGGAGACCCAGTACTTC	CASSPLETQYF
TRBV7-9	TRBD1	TRBJ2-7	-	TGTGCCAGCAGCTCCGTTGGACAGGGCTACTCCTACGAGCAGTACTTC	CASSSVGQGYSYEQYF
TRBV5-5	-	TRBJ2-7	few	TGTGCCAGCAGCTCGGTGTACCCCTCCTACGAGCAGTACTTC	CASSSVYPSYEQYF
TRBV18	-	TRBJ1-5	-	TGTGCCAGCTCACCCCGATCGGGGGACGGTCAGCCCCAGCATTTT	CASSPRSGDGQPQHF
TRBV6-5	-	TRBJ1-1	-	TGTGCCACCCACGAACAGGGCCGCAACACTGAAGCTTTCTTT	CATHEQGRNTEAFF
TRBV5-4	TRBD1	TRBJ1-1	-	TGTGCCAGCAGCTTCGGACAGGCGAACACTGAAGCTTTCTTT	CASSFGQANTEAFF
TRBV5-1	TRBD1	TRBJ1-2	-	TGCGCCAGCAGCTTGGGGGACAGGAACTATGGCTACACCTTC	CASSLGDRNYGYTF
TRBV27	TRBD1	TRBJ1-3	-	TGTGCCAGCAGTCCCCGGGACAGAGGAAACACCATATATTTT	CASSPRDRGNTIYF
TRBV6-4	-	TRBJ1-1	-	TGTGCCAGCAGCTATGGACCGAACACTGAAGCTTTCTTT	CASSYGPNTEAFF
TRBV18	TRBD2	TRBJ2-7	-	TGTGCCAGCTCACCACCGGCGGGGGGCCTTTACGAGCAGTACTTC	CASSPPAGGLYEQYF
TRBV12-3/TRBV12-4	-	TRBJ1-3	-	TGTGCCAGCAGCCCCCACGGTGGAAACACCATATATTTT	CASSPHGGNTIYF
TRBV7-2	-	TRBJ2-6	-	TGTGCCAGCAGCCATGGAGGGGCGCTAGGGGCCAACGTCCTGACTTTC	CASSHGGALGANVLTF
TRBV5-5	-	TRBJ1-2	once	TGTGCCAGCACCACATCCAGTTCAGGCTACACCTTC	CASTTSSSGYTF
TRBV11-1	TRBD2	TRBJ2-3	-	TGTGCCAGCAGCTTAGCTCCGGGACTAGTAGATACGCAGTATTTT	CASSLAPGLVDTQYF
TRBV4-1	-	TRBJ1-5	-	TGCGCCAGCAGCCTGTCCCCCGGGGGGAATCAGCCCCAGCATTTT	CASSLSPGGNQPQHF
TRBV20-1	-	TRBJ2-5	-	TGCAGTGCTAGAGACTCAGAGACCCAGTACTTC	CSARDSETQYF
TRBV11-2	-	TRBJ1-2	-	TGTGCCAGCAGCGTAACAGAGGGAGGTCATGGCTACACCTTC	CASSVTEGGHGYTF
TRBV27	-	TRBJ2-3	-	TGTGCCAGCAGTTTATCGCGTGAAGATACGCAGTATTTT	CASSLSREDTQYF
TRBV7-2	-	TRBJ2-2	-	TGTGCCAGCAGCAGGGACAAACCGGAGCTGTTTTTT	CASSRDKPELFF
TRBV7-2	-	TRBJ2-5	-	TGTGCCAGCAGCCTCCAGCATGGGGAGACCCAGTACTTC	CASSLQHGETQYF
TRBV11-2	TRBD1	TRBJ1-2	once	TGTGCCAGCAGCTTAGCTCAGGGGGCGCTGGGCGGCTACACCTTC	CASSLAQGALGGYTF
TRBV10-3	TRBD1	TRBJ2-5	-	TGTGCCATCAGTGATTCATCGGGACAGGACAGAAGGGAGACCCAGTACTTC	CAISDSSGQDRRETQYF
TRBV28	-	TRBJ1-2	-	TGTGCCAGCAGTACCCAGGTCGCACCAAACTATGGCTACACCTTC	CASSTQVAPNYGYTF
TRBV13	-	TRBJ2-1	-	TGTGCCAGCAGCTCTGACCCCGACAATGAGCAGTTCTTC	CASSSDPDNEQFF
TRBV23-1	-	TRBJ1-5	-	TGCGCCAGCAGTCACCACCGACAGCCAATGCGCAATCAGCCCCAGCATTTT	CASSHHRQPMRNQPQHF
TRBV4-2	TRBD1	TRBJ1-4	-	TGTGCCAGCAGCCAGAGGACAGGGACTAATGAAAAACTGTTTTTT	CASSQRTGTNEKLFF
TRBV11-3	TRBD2	TRBJ2-3	once	TGTGCCAGCAGCTCCCGACTAGCGGGAGAAGATACGCAGTATTTT	CASSSRLAGEDTQYF
TRBV19	-	TRBJ2-7	-	TGTGCCAGTAGTCATGGGGGGCACCCGGGACAGAACTACGAGCAGTACTTC	CASSHGGHPGQNYEQYF
TRBV29-1	TRBD1	TRBJ1-3	-	TGCAGCGCAGGGGGGTTATCCGGAAACACCATATATTTT	CSAGGLSGNTIYF
TRBV5-1	TRBD2	TRBJ2-7	once	TGCGCCAGCAGCTTTGGAAAAGCGGGAGGATCCTACGAGCAGTACTTC	CASSFGKAGGSYEQYF
TRBV18	-	TRBJ1-1	-	TGTGCCAGCTCACCAACAGCTACGAACACTGAAGCTTTCTTT	CASSPTATNTEAFF
TRBV29-1	-	TRBJ1-2	-	TGCAGCGTTGGAGGCTATGGCTACACCTTC	CSVGGYGYTF
TRBV28	TRBD2	TRBJ2-7	few	TGTGCCAGCAGTTGGACTAGCGGGGCCTCCTACGAGCAGTACTTC	CASSWTSGASYEQYF
TRBV27	TRBD2	TRBJ2-7	few	TGTGCCAGCAGGACTGTAGCGGGAACGGCCTACGAGCAGTACTTC	CASRTVAGTAYEQYF